This TCR beta chain was captured in a study of control samples from healthy donors and cancer patients. Germline CDR1 MGHRA, CDR2 YSYEKL. This CDR3 is 16 amino acids long. V gave up 4 bases and J gave up 8 bases; unmatched junction bases: 6. TCRdb's copy holds only in-frame clones and misses some; the assay was immunoSEQ multiplex PCR. This sample has around 170,000 clones; 80% to 95% occur once, and the top ten carry 0.68%. Material for sequencing was blood. This clonotype was obtained from a woman younger than 45 in good health. The chain couples TRBV4-1 to TRBJ2-1; 15 bases agree with TRBD2. The CDR3, as DNA: TGCGCCAGCAGCCCGCTGGGACTAGCGGGAGGTTATGAGCAGTTCTTC. This encodes CASSPLGLAGGYEQFF.